This entry lists 12 T cell receptor beta chains sequenced from one sample in a study of T cell changes during pregnancy in multiple sclerosis. Repertoires were generated with immunoSEQ multiplex PCR, while TCRdb's copy carries only in-frame clones and drops some. The sample has about 76,000 clones; approximately 94% are singletons. The sample here was peripheral blood, taken in the third trimester of pregnancy. Receptors were obtained from a female donor with multiple sclerosis, enrolled in a pregnancy study.

This sequence joins TRBV7-9 and TRBJ2-3, with D possibly matching TRBD1 (5 bases). Germline V gene sequence: CDR1 SEHNR, CDR2 FQNEAQ (reference sequence). Trimming left V 2 bases short and J 1 base short, with 10 bases between. The CDR3 is 15 amino acids. The CDR3: CASSLRAGRTDTQYF. The DNA for the CDR3 is TGTGCCAGCAGCTTAAGGGCAGGGCGCACAGATACGCAGTATTTT.

The chain couples TRBV9 to TRBJ1-2, with a weak D call TRBD1 (5 bases). The V gene's germline CDR1 is SGDLS and CDR2 YYNGEE. Trimming pared 2 bases from V and 6 bases from J, leaving 14 bases between. This CDR3 is 14 amino acids long. This CDR3 is CASSVRTPKDGYTF. DNA for the CDR3: TGTGCCAGCAGCGTCAGGACACCTAAAGATGGCTACACCTTC.

The chain recombines TRBV19 with TRBJ1-3; D not certain. V was clipped by 5 bases and J by 0 bases, with 11 bases between them. Germline V gene lookup returns CDR1 LNHDA and CDR2 SQIVND (reference sequence). The CDR3 consists of 15 residues. CDR3: CASSARPSSGNTIYF. Written as DNA, the CDR3 is TGTGCCAGTAGTGCCAGGCCAAGCTCTGGAAACACCATATATTTT.

The rearrangement links TRBV18 to TRBJ1-1; tentative D call: TRBD1 (5 bases). The germline V gene encodes CDR1 KGHSH and CDR2 LQKENI. This CDR3 is 14 amino acids long. V shed 3 bases and J shed 1 base, with 9 bases lying between them. DNA for the CDR3: TGTGCCAGCTCACCCGGGGGACCGAACACTGAAGCTTTCTTT. The encoded protein is CASSPGGPNTEAFF.

The chain links TRBV6-4 to TRBJ2-3; D might be TRBD2 (7 bases). Germline CDR1 is MRHNA and CDR2 is SNTAGT. The V and J ends lost 4 bases and 2 bases respectively, with 13 bases between them. This CDR3 spans 15 amino acids. The CDR3 here is CASSGRGGDTDTQYF. In DNA, the CDR3 is TGTGCCAGCAGTGGCAGGGGAGGGGACACAGATACGCAGTATTTT.

The chain joins TRBV5-4 to TRBJ1-2; TRBD1 matches at 12 bases. V gave up 4 bases and J gave up 7 bases; unmatched junction bases: 5. Germline V lookup: CDR1 SGHNT, CDR2 YYREEE (reference sequence). The CDR3 is 14 amino acids. The CDR3 DNA follows: TGTGCCAGCAGCAAACCGGGACAGGGGGCTGGCTACACCTTC. Protein sequence: CASSKPGQGAGYTF.

The chain recombines TRBV29-1 with TRBJ1-1; D gene unclear. V gave up 0 bases and J gave up 8 bases, with 7 bases separating them. The CDR3 totals 11 residues. Germline V lookup: CDR1 SQVTM, CDR2 ANQGSEA. This CDR3 is CSVEDREEAFF. DNA for the CDR3: TGCAGCGTTGAAGATAGGGAGGAAGCTTTCTTT.

This chain links TRBV6-4 with TRBJ2-1, with D maybe TRBD2 (7 bases). Trimming took off 6 bases at V and 2 bases at J, with 14 bases between the two ends. The CDR3 consists of 15 residues. Germline V gene data show CDR1 as MRHNA and CDR2 as SNTAGT. The CDR3 reads CASSRSGTTYNEQFF. Here the CDR3 DNA reads TGTGCCAGCAGCAGAAGCGGGACAACCTACAATGAGCAGTTCTTC.

This rearrangement joins TRBV6-1 to TRBJ1-6; 9 bases map to TRBD1. The germline V gene has CDR1 MNHNS and CDR2 SASEGT. The CDR3 is 14 amino acids. J gave up 7 bases and V 7 bases, and 5 bases lay outside the gene matches. The DNA of the CDR3 is TGTGCCAGCACTTTGGACAGGGGCAATTCACCCCTCCACTTT. The encoded protein is CASTLDRGNSPLHF.

The CDR3 region is CASRATVNTEAFF. In DNA form, the CDR3 reads TGTGCCAGTCGAGCCACCGTGAACACTGAAGCTTTCTTT. The rearrangement joins TRBV19 to TRBJ1-1; D is uncertain. The germline gives CDR1 LNHDA, CDR2 SQIVND (reference sequence). V dropped 8 bases and J dropped 0 bases, with 10 bases sitting between them. The CDR3 is made up of 13 amino acids.

V is TRBV5-4 and J is TRBJ1-4; possibly TRBD1 for D (5 bases). CDR1 and CDR2 (germline): SGHNT, YYREEE (reference sequence). V was clipped by 1 base and J by 6 bases, with 13 bases between them. This CDR3 has 15 residues. The CDR3 here is CASSLRQGLDEKLFF. CDR3 coding DNA: TGTGCCAGCAGCTTGCGGCAGGGCCTTGATGAAAAACTGTTTTTT. Together with reference TRBV5-4 and TRBJ1-4, the CDR3 gives the full variable domain: ETGVTQSPTHLIKTRGQQVTLRCSSQSGHNTVSWYQQALGQGPQFIFQYYREEENGRGNFPPRFSGLQFPNYSSELNVNALELDDSALYLCASSLRQGLDEKLFFGSGTQLSVL.

The chain couples TRBV19 to TRBJ2-6; D is uncertain. There are 14 residues in the CDR3. V shed 4 bases and J shed 4 bases, with 8 bases lying between them. Germline V gene lookup returns CDR1 LNHDA and CDR2 SQIVND (reference sequence). CDR3 DNA sequence: TGTGCCAGTAGTAACCCGGAGGGGGCCAACGTCCTGACTTTC. Translated, it gives CASSNPEGANVLTF.